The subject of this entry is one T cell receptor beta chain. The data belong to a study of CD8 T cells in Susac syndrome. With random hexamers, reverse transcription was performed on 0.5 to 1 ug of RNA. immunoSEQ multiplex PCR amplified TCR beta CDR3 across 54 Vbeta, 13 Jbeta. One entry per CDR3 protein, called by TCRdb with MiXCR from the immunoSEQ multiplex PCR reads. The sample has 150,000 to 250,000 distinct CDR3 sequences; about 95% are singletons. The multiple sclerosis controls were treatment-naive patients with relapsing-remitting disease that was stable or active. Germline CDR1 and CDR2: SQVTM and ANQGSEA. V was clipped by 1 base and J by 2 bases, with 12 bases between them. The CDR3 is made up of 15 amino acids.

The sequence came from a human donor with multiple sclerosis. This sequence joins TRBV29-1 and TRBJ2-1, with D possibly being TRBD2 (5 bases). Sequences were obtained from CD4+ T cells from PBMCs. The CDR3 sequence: CSVEGPEVAYNEQFF. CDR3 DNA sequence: TGCAGCGTTGAAGGCCCGGAGGTAGCCTACAATGAGCAGTTCTTC.